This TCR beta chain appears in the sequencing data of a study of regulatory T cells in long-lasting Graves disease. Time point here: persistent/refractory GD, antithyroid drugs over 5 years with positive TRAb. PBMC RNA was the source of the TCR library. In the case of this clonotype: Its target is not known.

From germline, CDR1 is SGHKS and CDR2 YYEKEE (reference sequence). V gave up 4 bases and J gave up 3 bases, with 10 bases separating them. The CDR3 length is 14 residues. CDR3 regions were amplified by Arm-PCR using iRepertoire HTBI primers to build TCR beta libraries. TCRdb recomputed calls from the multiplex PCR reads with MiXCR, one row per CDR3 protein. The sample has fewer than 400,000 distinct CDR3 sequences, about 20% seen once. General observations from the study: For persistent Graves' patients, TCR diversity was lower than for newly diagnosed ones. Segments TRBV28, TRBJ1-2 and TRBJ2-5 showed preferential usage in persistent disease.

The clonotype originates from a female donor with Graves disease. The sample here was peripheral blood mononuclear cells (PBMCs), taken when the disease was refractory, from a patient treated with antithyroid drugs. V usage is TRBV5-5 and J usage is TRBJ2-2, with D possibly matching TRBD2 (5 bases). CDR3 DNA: TGTGCCAGCAGCCTTTTTAGCGACACCGGGGAGCTGTTTTTT. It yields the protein CASSLFSDTGELFF. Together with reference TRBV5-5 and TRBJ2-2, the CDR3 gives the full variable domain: DAGVTQSPTHLIKTRGQQVTLRCSPISGHKSVSWYQQVLGQGPQFIFQYYEKEERGRGNFPDRFSARQFPNYSSELNVNALLLGDSALYLCASSLFSDTGELFFGEGSRLTVL.